Listed below are T cell receptor beta chains from one sample, sequenced in a study of blood T cell repertoires in COVID-19. Libraries were prepared by immunoSEQ multiplex PCR; TCRdb keeps only in-frame clonotypes and omits some of them. The data contain under 200,000 clones, about 85% of them singletons. The specimen was peripheral blood. These receptors all stem from a woman aged 40 to 50 with COVID-19, enrolled during active disease. The CDR3 runs from the conserved cysteine through the conserved F or W.

v_call,cdr3_aa
TRBV4-1,CASSQAEASGRITDTQYF
TRBV7-9,CASSSSRLASQETQYF
TRBV3-1/TRBV3-2,CASSQLPYVGTGNHEQYF
TRBV3-1/TRBV3-2,CASSQVVSGTDTQYF
TRBV7-2,CASSLRGDRVSYNEQFF
TRBV12-5,CASGLGPGGPQHF
TRBV7-2,CASSSQQGTGELFF
TRBV14,CASSQGGRGHDEQYF
TRBV7-2,CASSRQRMNTEAFF
TRBV7-9,CASSLAGGNTEAFF
TRBV28,CASSWTSTSTDTQYF
TRBV28,CASSFWGPRQGPYEQYF
TRBV25-1,CASSGVGGAESFYGYTF
TRBV29-1,CSVENPSGTQYF
TRBV3-1/TRBV3-2,CASSQNPRGERGGNEQFF
TRBV6-6,CASSRTEYEQYF
TRBV3-1/TRBV3-2,CASSSSDGGGGYTF
TRBV27,CASSLTGNYGYTF
TRBV19,CASSTDREETQYF
TRBV11-2,CASSLGLFEQFF
TRBV27,CASSRRDSPYEQYF
TRBV18,CASSPPGNEQYF
TRBV5-1,CASSDGTGGYGYTF
TRBV18,CASSGQGASGANVLTF
TRBV19,CASSSGRGLGNQPQHF
TRBV27,CASSLQGNSPLHF
TRBV11-2,CASSPSGGVGGDTQYF
TRBV7-2,CASSRDRDNYGYTF
TRBV5-1,CASSPSPLGESYEQYF
TRBV5-5,CASSLSSTSSYEQYF
TRBV5-4,CASSSFQGPHNEQFF
TRBV6-2/TRBV6-3,CASSSDRGRAGYGYTF
TRBV7-2,CASSRGNTEAFF